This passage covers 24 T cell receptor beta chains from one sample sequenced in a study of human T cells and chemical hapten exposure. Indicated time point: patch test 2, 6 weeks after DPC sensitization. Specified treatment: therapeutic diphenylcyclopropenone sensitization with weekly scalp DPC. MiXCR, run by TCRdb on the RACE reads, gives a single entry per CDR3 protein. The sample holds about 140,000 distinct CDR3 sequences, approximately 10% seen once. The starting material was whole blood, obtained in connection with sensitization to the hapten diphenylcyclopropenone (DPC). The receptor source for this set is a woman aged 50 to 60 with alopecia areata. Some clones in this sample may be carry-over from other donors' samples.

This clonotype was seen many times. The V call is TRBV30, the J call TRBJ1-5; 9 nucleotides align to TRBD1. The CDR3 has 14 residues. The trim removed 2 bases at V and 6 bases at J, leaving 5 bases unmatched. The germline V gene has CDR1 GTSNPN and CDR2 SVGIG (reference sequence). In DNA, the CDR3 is TGTGCCTGGAGTCAAGACAGGGGGACTCAGCCCCAGCATTTT. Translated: CAWSQDRGTQPQHF. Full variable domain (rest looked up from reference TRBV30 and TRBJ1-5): SQTIHQWPATLVQPVGSPLSLECTVEGTSNPNLYWYRQAAGRGLQLLFYSVGIGQISSEVPQNLSASRPQDRQFILSSKKLLLSDSGFYLCAWSQDRGTQPQHFGDGTRLSIL.

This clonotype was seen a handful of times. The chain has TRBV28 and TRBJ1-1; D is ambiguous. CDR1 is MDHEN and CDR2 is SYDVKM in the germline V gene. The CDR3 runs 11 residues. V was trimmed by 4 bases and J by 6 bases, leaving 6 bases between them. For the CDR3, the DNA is TGTGCCAGCAGTTCTTTCGCTGAAGCTTTCTTT. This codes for CASSSFAEAFF.

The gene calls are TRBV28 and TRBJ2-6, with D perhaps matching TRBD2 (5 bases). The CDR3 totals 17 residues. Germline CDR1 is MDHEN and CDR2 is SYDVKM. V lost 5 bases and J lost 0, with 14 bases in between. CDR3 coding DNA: TGTGCCAGCAGTCCCCGGGGTGTTTTCTCTGGGGCCAACGTCCTGACTTTC. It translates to CASSPRGVFSGANVLTF.

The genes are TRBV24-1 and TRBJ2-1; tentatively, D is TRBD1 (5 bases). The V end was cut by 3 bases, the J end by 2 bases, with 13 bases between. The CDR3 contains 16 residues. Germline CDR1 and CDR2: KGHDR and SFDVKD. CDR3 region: CATSDVSPTAYNEQFF. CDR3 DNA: TGTGCCACCAGTGATGTCTCTCCGACAGCCTACAATGAGCAGTTCTTC.

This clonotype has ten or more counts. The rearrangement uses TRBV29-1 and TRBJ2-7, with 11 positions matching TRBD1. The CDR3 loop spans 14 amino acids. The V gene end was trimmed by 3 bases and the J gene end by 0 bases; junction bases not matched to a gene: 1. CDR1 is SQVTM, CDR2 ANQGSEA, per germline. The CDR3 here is CSVDGTGGSYEQYF. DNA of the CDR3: TGCAGCGTTGACGGGACAGGGGGCTCCTACGAGCAGTACTTC.

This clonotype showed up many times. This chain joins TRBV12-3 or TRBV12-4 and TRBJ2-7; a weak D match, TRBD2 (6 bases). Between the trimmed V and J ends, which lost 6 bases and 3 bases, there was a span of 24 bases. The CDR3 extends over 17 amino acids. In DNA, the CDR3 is TGTGCCAGCAGCCCCTATCTTGGGGCGGGATTTAACTACGAGCAGTACTTC. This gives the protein CASSPYLGAGFNYEQYF.

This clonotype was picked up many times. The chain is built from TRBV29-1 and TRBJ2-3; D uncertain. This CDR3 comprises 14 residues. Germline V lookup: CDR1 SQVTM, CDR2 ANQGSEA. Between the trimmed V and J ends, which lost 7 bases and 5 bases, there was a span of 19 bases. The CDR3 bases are TGCAGCGCCAATGAAATGGTGGCCAGAGATACGCAGTATTTT. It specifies CSANEMVARDTQYF.

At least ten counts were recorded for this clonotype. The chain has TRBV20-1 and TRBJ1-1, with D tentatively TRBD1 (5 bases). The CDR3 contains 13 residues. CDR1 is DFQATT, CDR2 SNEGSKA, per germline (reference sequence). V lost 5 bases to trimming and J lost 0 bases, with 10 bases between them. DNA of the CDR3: TGCAGTGCTGGGGGACTCCTGAACACTGAAGCTTTCTTT. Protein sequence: CSAGGLLNTEAFF.

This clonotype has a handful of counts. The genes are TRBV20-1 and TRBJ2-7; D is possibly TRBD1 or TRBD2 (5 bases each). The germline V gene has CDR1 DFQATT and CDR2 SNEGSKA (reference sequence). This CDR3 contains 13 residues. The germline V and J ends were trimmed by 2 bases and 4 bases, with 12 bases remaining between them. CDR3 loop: CSARSLGVYEQYF. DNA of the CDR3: TGCAGTGCTAGATCCTTGGGGGTTTACGAGCAGTACTTC.

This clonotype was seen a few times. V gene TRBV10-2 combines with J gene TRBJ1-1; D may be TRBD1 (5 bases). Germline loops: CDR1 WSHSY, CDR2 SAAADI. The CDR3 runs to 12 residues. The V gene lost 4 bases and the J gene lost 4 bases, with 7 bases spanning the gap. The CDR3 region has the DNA TGCGCCAGCAGTGGGGGGGGCACTGAAGCTTTCTTT. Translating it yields CASSGGGTEAFF.

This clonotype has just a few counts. The CDR3 region has the DNA TGTGCCAGCAGCTTAGCGCTAGGCGGGACCTATGGCTACACCTTC. As protein: CASSLALGGTYGYTF. The chain is built from TRBV7-9 and TRBJ1-2, with D maybe TRBD1 (5 bases). The CDR3 extends over 15 amino acids. Trimming left V 0 bases short and J 4 bases short, with 12 bases between. From germline, CDR1 is SEHNR and CDR2 FQNEAQ (reference sequence).

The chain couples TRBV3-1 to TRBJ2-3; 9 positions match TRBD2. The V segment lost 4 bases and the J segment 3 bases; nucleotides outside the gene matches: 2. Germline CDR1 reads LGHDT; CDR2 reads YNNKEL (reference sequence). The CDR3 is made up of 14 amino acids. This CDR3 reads CASSRTSVTDTQYF. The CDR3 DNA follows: TGTGCCAGCAGCCGGACTAGCGTAACAGATACGCAGTATTTT.

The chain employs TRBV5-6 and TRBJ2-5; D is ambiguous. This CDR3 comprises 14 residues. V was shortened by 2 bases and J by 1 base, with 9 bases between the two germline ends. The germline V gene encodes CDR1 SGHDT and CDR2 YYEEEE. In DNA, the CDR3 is TGTGCCAGCAGCTTACGGACGGCCCAAGAGACCCAGTACTTC. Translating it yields CASSLRTAQETQYF.

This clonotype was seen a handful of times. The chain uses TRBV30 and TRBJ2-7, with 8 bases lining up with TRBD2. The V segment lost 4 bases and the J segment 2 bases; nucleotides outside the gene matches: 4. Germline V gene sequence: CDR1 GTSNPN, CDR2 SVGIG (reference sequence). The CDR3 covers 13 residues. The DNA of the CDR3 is TGTGCCTGGAATTCCGGGAGGGCCTACGAGCAGTACTTC. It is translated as CAWNSGRAYEQYF.

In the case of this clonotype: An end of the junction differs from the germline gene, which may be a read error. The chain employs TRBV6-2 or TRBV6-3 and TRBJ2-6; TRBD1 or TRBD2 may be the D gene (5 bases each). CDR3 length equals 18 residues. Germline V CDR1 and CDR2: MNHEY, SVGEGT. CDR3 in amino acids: CASSAQLVLSSGANVLTF. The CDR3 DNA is TGTGCCAGCAGTGCCCAACTAGTTCTCTCCTCTGGGGCCAACGTCCTGACTTTT.

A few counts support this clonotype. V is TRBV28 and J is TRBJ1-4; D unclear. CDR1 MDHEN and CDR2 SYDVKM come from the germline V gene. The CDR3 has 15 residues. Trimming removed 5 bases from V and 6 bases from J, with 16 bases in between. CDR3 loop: CASSDRAQRDEKLFF. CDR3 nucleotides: TGTGCCAGCAGTGACCGGGCGCAGCGGGATGAAAAACTGTTTTTT.

The CDR3 nucleotides are TGTGCCAGCTCACCCAACCAAGAGACCCAGTACTTC. It yields the protein CASSPNQETQYF. The V call is TRBV18, the J call TRBJ2-5; no clear D gene. The germline V and J ends were trimmed by 3 bases and 0 bases, with 2 bases remaining between them. Germline values: CDR1 KGHSH, CDR2 LQKENI. The CDR3 sequence is 12 residues long.

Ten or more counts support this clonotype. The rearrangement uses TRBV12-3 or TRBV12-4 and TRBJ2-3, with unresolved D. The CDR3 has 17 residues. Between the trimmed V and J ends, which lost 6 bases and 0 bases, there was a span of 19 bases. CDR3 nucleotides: TGTGCCAGCAGAGGAACCCGCAGCGCGACCAGCACAGATACGCAGTATTTT. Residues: CASRGTRSATSTDTQYF.

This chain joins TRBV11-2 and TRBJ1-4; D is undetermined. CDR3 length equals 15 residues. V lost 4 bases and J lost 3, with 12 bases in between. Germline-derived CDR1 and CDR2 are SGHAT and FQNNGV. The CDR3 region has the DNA TGTGCCAGCAGCTCGCCCCGAGCCGCTAATGAAAAACTGTTTTTT. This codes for CASSSPRAANEKLFF.

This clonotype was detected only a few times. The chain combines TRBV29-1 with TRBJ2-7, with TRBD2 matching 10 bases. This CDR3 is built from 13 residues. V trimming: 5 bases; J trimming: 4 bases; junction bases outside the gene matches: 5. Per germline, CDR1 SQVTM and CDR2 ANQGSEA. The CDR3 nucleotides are TGCAGCGTTTACCCTAGCGGGAGTTACGAGCAGTACTTC. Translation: CSVYPSGSYEQYF.

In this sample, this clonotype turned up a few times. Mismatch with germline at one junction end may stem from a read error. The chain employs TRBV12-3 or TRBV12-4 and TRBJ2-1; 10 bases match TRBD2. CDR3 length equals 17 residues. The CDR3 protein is CASSLAGATSSYNEQFF. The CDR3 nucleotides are TGTGCCAGCAGTCTAGCGGGAGCCACTAGCTCCTACAATGAGCAGTTCTTC.

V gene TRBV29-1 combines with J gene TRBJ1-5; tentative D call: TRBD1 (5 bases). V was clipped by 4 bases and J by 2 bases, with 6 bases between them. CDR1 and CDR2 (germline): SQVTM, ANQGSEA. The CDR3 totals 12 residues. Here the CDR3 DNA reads TGCAGCGTTGCGGGGGGCAATCAGCCCCAGCATTTT. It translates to CSVAGGNQPQHF.

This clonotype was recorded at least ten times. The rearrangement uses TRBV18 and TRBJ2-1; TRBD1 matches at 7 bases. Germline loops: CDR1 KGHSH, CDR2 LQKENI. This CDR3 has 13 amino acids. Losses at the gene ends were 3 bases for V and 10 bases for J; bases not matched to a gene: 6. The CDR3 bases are TGTGCCAGCTCACCTAGACAGGGCGAGGAGCAGTTCTTC. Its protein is CASSPRQGEEQFF.

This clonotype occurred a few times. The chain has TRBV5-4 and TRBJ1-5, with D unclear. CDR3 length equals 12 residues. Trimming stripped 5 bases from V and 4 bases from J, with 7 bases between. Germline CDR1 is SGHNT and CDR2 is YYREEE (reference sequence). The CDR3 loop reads CASSYKNQPQHF. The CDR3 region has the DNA TGTGCCAGCAGTTACAAAAATCAGCCCCAGCATTTT. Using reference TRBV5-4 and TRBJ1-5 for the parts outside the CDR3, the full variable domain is ETGVTQSPTHLIKTRGQQVTLRCSSQSGHNTVSWYQQALGQGPQFIFQYYREEENGRGNFPPRFSGLQFPNYSSELNVNALELDDSALYLCASSYKNQPQHFGDGTRLSIL.